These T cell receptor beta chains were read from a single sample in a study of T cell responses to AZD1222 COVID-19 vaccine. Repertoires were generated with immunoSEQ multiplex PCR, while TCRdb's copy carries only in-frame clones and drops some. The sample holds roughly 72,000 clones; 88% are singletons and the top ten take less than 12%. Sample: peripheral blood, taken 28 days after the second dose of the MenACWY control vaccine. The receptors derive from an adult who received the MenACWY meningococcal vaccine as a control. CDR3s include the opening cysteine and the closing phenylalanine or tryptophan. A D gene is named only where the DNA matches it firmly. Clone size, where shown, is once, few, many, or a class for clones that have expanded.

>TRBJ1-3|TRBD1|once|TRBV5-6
CASSFGAGGSGNTIYF
TGTGCCAGCAGCTTTGGGGCAGGGGGCTCTGGAAACACCATATATTTT
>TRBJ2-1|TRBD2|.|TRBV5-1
CASSLESSGGEQFF
TGCGCCAGCAGCTTGGAGAGTAGCGGGGGGGAGCAGTTCTTC
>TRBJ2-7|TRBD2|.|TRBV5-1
CASSWTSGGAWEQYF
TGCGCCAGCAGCTGGACTAGCGGGGGGGCCTGGGAGCAGTACTTC
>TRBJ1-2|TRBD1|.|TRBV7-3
CASSNRDRGPGYTF
TGTGCCAGCAGTAACCGGGACAGGGGCCCCGGCTACACCTTC
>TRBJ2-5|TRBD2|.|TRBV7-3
CASSESGGETQYF
TGTGCCAGCAGCGAAAGCGGGGGAGAGACCCAGTACTTC
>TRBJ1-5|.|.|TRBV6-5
CASSPQYQGNQPQHF
TGTGCCAGCAGTCCTCAATATCAGGGGAATCAGCCCCAGCATTTT
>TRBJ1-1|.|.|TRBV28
CASSLSWNTEAFF
TGTGCCAGCAGTTTGTCGTGGAACACTGAAGCTTTCTTT
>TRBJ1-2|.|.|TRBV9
CASSVWASRPYGYTF
TGTGCCAGCAGCGTATGGGCATCCCGCCCCTATGGCTACACCTTC
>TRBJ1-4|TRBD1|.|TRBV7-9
CASSYSTGLTRNEKLFF
TGTGCCAGCAGCTACTCGACAGGGTTGACTCGTAATGAAAAACTGTTTTTT
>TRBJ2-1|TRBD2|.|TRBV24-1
CATSEAGTSGAAYNEQFF
TGTGCCACCAGTGAGGCCGGGACTAGCGGGGCCGCCTACAATGAGCAGTTCTTC
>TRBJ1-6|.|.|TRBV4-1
CASSQDTGSSYNSPLHF
TGCGCCAGCAGCCAAGATACGGGGAGCTCCTATAATTCACCCCTCCACTTT
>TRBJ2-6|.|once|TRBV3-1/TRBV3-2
CASSQASRDYSGANVLTF
TGTGCCAGCAGCCAGGCCTCCAGGGATTACTCTGGGGCCAACGTCCTGACTTTC
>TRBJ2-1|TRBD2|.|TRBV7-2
CASSLGRLAGIKYNEQFF
TGTGCCAGCAGCTTGGGGAGACTAGCGGGGATTAAGTACAATGAGCAGTTCTTC
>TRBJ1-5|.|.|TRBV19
CASTDGVRATYSNQPQHF
TGTGCCAGTACCGATGGAGTTCGCGCTACTTATAGCAATCAGCCCCAGCATTTT
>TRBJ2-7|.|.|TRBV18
CASSPQANRNEQYF
TGTGCCAGCTCACCACAGGCCAACCGGAACGAGCAGTACTTC
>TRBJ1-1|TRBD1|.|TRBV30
CAWNDRGRTEAFF
TGTGCCTGGAACGACAGGGGCCGGACTGAAGCTTTCTTT
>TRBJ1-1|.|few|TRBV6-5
CASARESFAEAFF
TGTGCCTCGGCCCGCGAGTCGTTTGCTGAAGCTTTCTTT
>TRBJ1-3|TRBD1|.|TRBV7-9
CASSLAAGTAGNTIYF
TGTGCCAGCAGCTTAGCCGCCGGGACAGCTGGAAACACCATATATTTT
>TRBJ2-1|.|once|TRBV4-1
CASSQARQVNEQFF
TGCGCCAGCAGCCAAGCCCGACAGGTCAATGAGCAGTTCTTC
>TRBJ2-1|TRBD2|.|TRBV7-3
CASGLAQDEQFF
TGTGCCAGCGGACTAGCTCAAGATGAGCAGTTCTTC
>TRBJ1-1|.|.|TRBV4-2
CASTTRPREANTEAFF
TGTGCCAGCACCACAAGACCCAGGGAAGCGAACACTGAAGCTTTCTTT
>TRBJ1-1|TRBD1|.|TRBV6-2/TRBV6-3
CASSWAGGVTEAFF
TGTGCCAGCAGTTGGGCAGGGGGAGTCACTGAAGCTTTCTTT
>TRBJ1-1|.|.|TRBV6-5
CASSPLDYSGTGAFF
TGTGCCAGCTCCCCCCTCGACTACTCCGGAACTGGGGCTTTCTTT
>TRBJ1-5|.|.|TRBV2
CASSEGQGNQPQHF
TGTGCCAGCAGTGAAGGGCAGGGCAATCAGCCCCAGCATTTT
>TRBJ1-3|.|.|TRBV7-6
CASSLANGAGGTIYF
TGTGCCAGCAGCTTAGCAAACGGTGCCGGAGGCACCATATATTTT
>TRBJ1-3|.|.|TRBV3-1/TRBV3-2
CASGLSGNTIYF
TGTGCCAGCGGTCTCTCCGGAAACACCATATATTTT
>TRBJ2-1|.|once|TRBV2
CASSEARDDEQFF
TGTGCCAGCAGTGAAGCCCGGGACGATGAGCAGTTCTTC
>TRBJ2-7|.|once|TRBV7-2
CASSLLRGHEQYF
TGTGCCAGCAGCTTACTCCGGGGCCACGAGCAGTACTTC
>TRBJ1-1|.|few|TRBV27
CASRHTRGTEAFF
TGTGCCAGCAGACACACAAGGGGCACTGAAGCTTTCTTT
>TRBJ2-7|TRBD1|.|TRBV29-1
CSVTGQYTYEQYF
TGCAGCGTTACGGGACAGTACACTTACGAGCAGTACTTC
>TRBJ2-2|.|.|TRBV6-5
CASRPGIVTGELFF
TGTGCCAGCAGGCCGGGAATAGTCACCGGGGAGCTGTTTTTT
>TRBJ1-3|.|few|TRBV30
CAWGGAESSLRSGRSGNTIYF
TGTGCCTGGGGCGGCGCGGAGTCTTCGCTGAGATCCGGGCGATCTGGAAACACCATATATTTT
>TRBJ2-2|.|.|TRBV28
CASAGSRELFF
TGTGCCAGCGCGGGCAGCCGGGAGCTGTTTTTT
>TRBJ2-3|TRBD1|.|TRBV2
CASREWDSATDTQYF
TGTGCCAGCAGAGAATGGGACAGCGCCACAGATACGCAGTATTTT
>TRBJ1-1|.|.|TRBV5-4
CASSPGASVSDTEAFF
TGTGCCAGCAGCCCCGGGGCCAGCGTGTCCGACACTGAAGCTTTCTTT
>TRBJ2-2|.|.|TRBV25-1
CASSATALNTGELFF
TGTGCCAGCAGTGCAACAGCTCTGAACACCGGGGAGCTGTTTTTT
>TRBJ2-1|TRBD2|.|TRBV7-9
CASSFASGVGEQFF
TGTGCCAGCAGCTTCGCTAGCGGGGTAGGTGAGCAGTTCTTC
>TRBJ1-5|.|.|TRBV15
CATSRDSSNQPQHF
TGTGCCACCAGCAGAGATTCAAGCAATCAGCCCCAGCATTTT
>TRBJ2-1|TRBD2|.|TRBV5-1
CASSLEPSGVRSYNEQFF
TGCGCCAGCAGCTTGGAGCCTAGCGGGGTCAGGTCCTACAATGAGCAGTTCTTC
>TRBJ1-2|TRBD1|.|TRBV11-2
CASSPDTTGGGGYTF
TGTGCCAGCAGCCCCGACACCACAGGGGGCGGTGGCTACACCTTC
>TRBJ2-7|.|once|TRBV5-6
CASSLGLTGGGNEQYF
TGTGCCAGCAGCTTAGGACTGACAGGAGGTGGCAACGAGCAGTACTTC